The 8 T cell receptor beta chains below were found in one sample sequenced in a study of molecular identifiers for immune sequencing clone quantification. One entry per CDR3 protein, called by TCRdb with MiXCR from the PCR reads. The sample includes some 680,000 distinct CDR3 sequences, 25% of them seen just once. The sample taken for sequencing was naive CD8+ T cells from blood, with Jurkat cell RNA spiked in. Noted subset: FACS-sorted CD8+CD4-CCR7+CD45RA+ naive T cells. All receptors derive from a human donor in good health. Some libraries in this study had Jurkat cell RNA spiked in.

There are a few counts of this clonotype. CDR3 in amino acids: CASSHPGGYREKLFF. For the CDR3, the DNA is TGTGCCAGCAGCCATCCCGGGGGTTATCGGGAAAAACTGTTTTTT. V gene TRBV7-9 combines with J gene TRBJ1-4; a possible D gene is TRBD1 (5 bases). The germline gives CDR1 SEHNR, CDR2 FQNEAQ (reference sequence). V lost 5 bases, J lost 8 bases, and 18 bases lay in between. The CDR3 totals 15 residues.

This clonotype was recorded a few times. V is TRBV4-3 and J is TRBJ2-7, with D unresolved. This CDR3 contains 15 residues. From germline, CDR1 is LGHNA and CDR2 YSLEER. Trimming took 1 base from V and 2 from J, leaving 12 bases between them. CDR3 nucleotides: TGCGCCAGCAGCCAAGCTGGGCCAAGCACCTACGAGCAGTACTTC. Protein sequence: CASSQAGPSTYEQYF.

This clonotype was picked up many times. The V gene is TRBV10-2, the J gene TRBJ1-1, with 8 bases lining up with TRBD1. J lost 8 bases, V lost 3 bases, and 5 bases had no gene match. This CDR3 spans 13 amino acids. Germline lookup yields CDR1 WSHSY and CDR2 SAAADI. CDR3 in amino acids: CASSDDRGLEAFF. As DNA, the CDR3 is TGCGCCAGCAGTGACGACAGGGGTTTGGAAGCTTTCTTT.

Worth noting for this clonotype: Likely a read error: the CDR3 ends without its conserved phenylalanine or tryptophan. No DNA is shown, since the ends of the CDR3 on it are uncertain; the CDR3 is the one TCRdb lists. The CDR3 reads CASSKVETQYL. The V call is TRBV21-1, the J call TRBJ2-5. TRBV21-1 is described as a pseudogene. The length of the CDR3 is 11 amino acids, counting both ends.

The chain recombines TRBV20-1 with TRBJ1-2; TRBD1 matches 7 bases. Germline V lookup: CDR1 DFQATT, CDR2 SNEGSKA (reference sequence). CDR3 length: 17 amino acids. Trimming cost V 5 bases and J 2 bases; bases outside gene matches: 17. This CDR3 reads CSARMVNEGAVNYGYTF. The DNA of the CDR3 is TGCAGTGCTCGAATGGTTAATGAGGGGGCGGTGAACTATGGCTACACCTTC.

The chain employs TRBV12-3 or TRBV12-4 and TRBJ2-3; 9 positions agree with TRBD1. This CDR3 is built from 20 residues. The J segment lost 0 bases and the V segment lost 5 bases, leaving 18 bases of the junction unmatched. CDR3 nucleotide sequence: TGTGCCAGCAGTCCAACCGGGACAGGGCTCACAGCTATTAGCACAGATACGCAGTATTTT. Its protein is CASSPTGTGLTAISTDTQYF.

As regards this clonotype: A much bigger clone sits one base away, suggesting this may be a read error. The rearrangement joins TRBV5-4 to TRBJ1-2; no reliable D call. Per germline, CDR1 SGHNT and CDR2 YYREEE (reference sequence). The CDR3 covers 14 residues. The CDR3 bases are TGTGCCAGCCGAAACTCGGGCAGCGCATATGACTACACCTTC. It specifies CASRNSGSAYDYTF.

Note on this clonotype: At one end the junction does not follow the germline gene, possibly because of a read error. This chain's CDR3 is CASGQARRESGANGLTF. The CDR3 nucleotides read TGCGCCAGCGGCCAAGCGCGGCGGGAATCAGGGGCCAACGGCCTGACTTTC. The chain recombines TRBV4-3 with TRBJ2-6; either TRBD1 or TRBD2 may fit D (6 bases each). CDR3 size: 17 residues. Germline-derived CDR1 and CDR2 are LGHNA and YSLEER.